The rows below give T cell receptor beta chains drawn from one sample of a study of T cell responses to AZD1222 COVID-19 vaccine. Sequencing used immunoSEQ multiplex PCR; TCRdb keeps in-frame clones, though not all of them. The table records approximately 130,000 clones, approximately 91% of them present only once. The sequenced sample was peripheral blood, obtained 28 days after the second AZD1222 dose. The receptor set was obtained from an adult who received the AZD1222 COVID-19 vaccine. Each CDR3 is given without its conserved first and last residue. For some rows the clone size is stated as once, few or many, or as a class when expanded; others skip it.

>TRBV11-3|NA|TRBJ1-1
ASSSRGTYMNTEAF
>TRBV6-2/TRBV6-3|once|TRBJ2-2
ASSRQSGQGTGELF
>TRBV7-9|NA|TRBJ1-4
ASSLAGDRGPEKLF
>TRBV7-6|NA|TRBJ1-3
ASSSRVSSSGNTIY
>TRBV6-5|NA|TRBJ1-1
ASSRLNTEAF
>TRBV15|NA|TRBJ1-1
ATSRQGNTEAF
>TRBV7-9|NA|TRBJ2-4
ASSLSLGGTAKNIQY
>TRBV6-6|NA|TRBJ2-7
ASSRSSGGAEQY
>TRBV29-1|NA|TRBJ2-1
SVESLDRSYHLDNEQF
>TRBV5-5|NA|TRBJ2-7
ASSLVNYEQY
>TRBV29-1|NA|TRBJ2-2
SVEDRQRGNTGELF
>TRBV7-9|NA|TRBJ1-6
ASSLLGSPLH
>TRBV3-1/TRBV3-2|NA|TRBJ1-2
ASSDIGFGGYT
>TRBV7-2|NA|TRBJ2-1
ASNGDRVYNEQF
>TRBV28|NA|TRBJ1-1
ASSLRGLNTEAF
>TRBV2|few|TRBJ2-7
ASTGQVYESQY
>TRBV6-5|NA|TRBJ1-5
ASSLNSNQPQH
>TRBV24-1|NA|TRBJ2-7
ATSDSVQGNYEQY
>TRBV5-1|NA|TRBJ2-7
ASSPGSVYEQY
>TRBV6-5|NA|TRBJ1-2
ASRLRKDYGYT
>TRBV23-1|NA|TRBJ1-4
ASSQSDGGNEKLF
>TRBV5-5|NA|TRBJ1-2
ASSSGTGGYGYT
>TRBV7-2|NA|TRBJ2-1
ASSHTSGSENEQF
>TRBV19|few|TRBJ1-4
ASSIGAATNEKLF
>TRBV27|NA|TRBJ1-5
ASSFGQGNQPQH
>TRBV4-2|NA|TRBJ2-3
ASSPRASGSTDTQY
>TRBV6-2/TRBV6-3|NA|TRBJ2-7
ASSYRRPEGSYEQY
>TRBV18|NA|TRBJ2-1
ASSPPAQTNEQF
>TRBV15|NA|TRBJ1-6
ATSSPDSGEGNSPLH
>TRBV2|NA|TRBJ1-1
ASSTQGEATEAF
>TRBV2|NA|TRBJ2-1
ASRETRDEQF